Each of the 27 T cell receptor beta chains below was sequenced from the same sample in a study of ipilimumab plus nivolumab after autologous stem cell transplantation. Sequencing used immunoSEQ multiplex PCR; TCRdb keeps in-frame clones, though not all of them. The sample has about 43,000 clones, 70% to 90% seen once. The specimen comprised PBMCs, sampled in a trial of ipilimumab plus nivolumab as post-transplant consolidation. Receptor source: a male donor with multiple myeloma.

The rearrangement joins TRBV7-2 to TRBJ1-4; 7 positions match TRBD1. Germline values: CDR1 SGHTA, CDR2 FQGNSA. V was clipped by 5 bases and J by 8 bases; unmatched bases: 5. The CDR3 runs to 13 residues. CDR3 residues: CASSVDRVEKLFF. The DNA for the CDR3 is TGTGCCAGCAGCGTAGACAGGGTCGAAAAACTGTTTTTT.

V usage is TRBV18 and J usage is TRBJ2-1, with 12 bases identical to TRBD2. The CDR3 contains 15 residues. V shed 6 bases and J 7 bases; nucleotides not matched to a gene: 7. Germline loops: CDR1 KGHSH, CDR2 LQKENI. DNA of the CDR3: TGTGCCAGCTCCGGACTAGCGGGGAAGGGGAATGAGCAGTTCTTC. This codes for CASSGLAGKGNEQFF.

The rearrangement joins TRBV19 to TRBJ1-2, with D maybe TRBD1 (5 bases). The CDR3 has 15 amino acids. V lost 10 bases and J 4 bases, leaving 22 bases between the germline ends. Germline V gene lookup returns CDR1 LNHDA and CDR2 SQIVND (reference sequence). CDR3 protein: CATLGVGETPYGYTF. DNA of the CDR3: TGTGCCACCCTAGGGGTGGGTGAGACCCCCTATGGCTACACCTTC.

The V gene is TRBV10-3, the J gene TRBJ1-6, with TRBD1 identical over 7 bases. The germline CDR1 and CDR2 sequences are ENHRY and SYGVKD. There are 15 residues in the CDR3. The trim removed 6 bases at V and 9 bases at J, leaving 11 bases unmatched. CDR3 in amino acids: CAISLTTGTVSPLHF. The CDR3 nucleotides read TGTGCCATCAGCCTCACGACAGGGACAGTTTCACCCCTCCACTTT.

The V call is TRBV10-1, the J call TRBJ2-3, with D possibly matching TRBD2 (5 bases). This CDR3 spans 13 amino acids. Germline-derived CDR1 and CDR2 are WNHNN and SYGVQD (reference sequence). V dropped 4 bases and J dropped 7 bases, with 12 bases sitting between them. CDR3 coding DNA: TGCGCCAGCAGTGGTTCAGGAGGATATACGCAGTATTTT. Amino acid sequence: CASSGSGGYTQYF.

This sequence joins TRBV5-1 and TRBJ1-1, with TRBD1 as a possible D gene (6 bases). This CDR3 contains 14 residues. V was cut by 1 base and J by 5 bases, with 12 bases left in between. Germline CDR1 is SGHRS and CDR2 is YFSETQ. CDR3 nucleotides: TGCGCCAGCAGCTTGTTCGGGGGGGCGACTGAAGCTTTCTTT. It specifies CASSLFGGATEAFF.

This chain uses TRBV9 with TRBJ2-7, with 10 bases that match TRBD2. The CDR3 sequence is 14 residues long. From germline, CDR1 is SGDLS and CDR2 YYNGEE. V was pared by 2 bases and J by 6 bases, with 5 bases of the junction left unmatched. CDR3 sequence reads: CASSVFASGSEQYF. The CDR3 nucleotides are TGTGCCAGCAGCGTTTTCGCTAGCGGGAGCGAGCAGTACTTC.

The chain combines TRBV7-2 with TRBJ2-5; 9 bases are a match to TRBD1. Germline V gene lookup returns CDR1 SGHTA and CDR2 FQGNSA. This CDR3 has 16 residues. J lost 2 bases, V lost 1 base, and 5 bases had no gene match. Written as DNA, the CDR3 is TGTGCCAGCAGCTTAGAATGGGACAGGGTTCAAGAGACCCAGTACTTC. Its translation is CASSLEWDRVQETQYF.

The rearrangement uses TRBV18 and TRBJ2-1, with a tentative D call TRBD1 (5 bases). Germline CDR1 KGHSH, CDR2 LQKENI. V was pared by 2 bases and J by 0 bases, with 11 bases between. The CDR3 has 16 residues. CDR3 region: CASSPRGQASYNEQFF. The CDR3 DNA reads TGTGCCAGCTCACCAAGGGGCCAGGCCTCCTACAATGAGCAGTTCTTC.

The genes are TRBV4-1 and TRBJ1-2; D gene ambiguous. The germline gives CDR1 MGHRA, CDR2 YSYEKL. The CDR3 has 13 amino acids. Trimming removed 1 base at V and 3 bases at J, with 6 bases between. The CDR3 reads CASSQGSDYGYTF. CDR3 in DNA: TGCGCCAGCAGCCAAGGTTCGGACTATGGCTACACCTTC.

This chain connects TRBV7-3 to TRBJ2-5, with 8 bases matching TRBD1. Looked up from germline, CDR1 is SGHTA and CDR2 is FQGTGA. CDR3 length: 13 amino acids. The V gene end was trimmed by 5 bases and the J gene end by 3 bases; junction bases not matched to a gene: 2. Here the CDR3 reads CASSQGAEETQYF. DNA for the CDR3: TGTGCCAGCAGCCAGGGGGCGGAAGAGACCCAGTACTTC.

A remark on this clone: Additional DNA sequences in this sample encode the identical CDR3. J is TRBJ1-1 and V is TRBV6-5; the D gene is possibly TRBD1 (5 bases). Germline assignment: CDR1 MNHEY and CDR2 SVGAGI. V was cut by 2 bases and J by 5 bases, with 6 bases left in between. The CDR3 spans 12 residues. The CDR3 reads CASSYKGTEAFF. DNA of the CDR3: TGTGCCAGCAGTTACAAGGGGACTGAAGCTTTCTTT.

The rearrangement uses TRBV19 and TRBJ1-5, with unresolved D. The germline V and J ends were trimmed by 7 bases and 6 bases, with 13 bases remaining between them. This CDR3 is built from 13 residues. Germline V gene data show CDR1 as LNHDA and CDR2 as SQIVND (reference sequence). The CDR3 bases are TGTGCCAGTAACCCCCAGGTCGGTCAGCCCCAGCATTTT. This encodes CASNPQVGQPQHF. Supplemented by reference TRBV19 and TRBJ1-5, the full variable domain reads DGGITQSPKYLFRKEGQNVTLSCEQNLNHDAMYWYRQDPGQGLRLIYYSQIVNDFQKGDIAEGYSVSREKKESFPLTVTSAQKNPTAFYLCASNPQVGQPQHFGDGTRLSIL.

The chain recombines TRBV9 with TRBJ2-3, with D perhaps being TRBD1 or TRBD2 (6 bases each). From germline, CDR1 is SGDLS and CDR2 YYNGEE. There are 19 residues in the CDR3. The V end lost 0 bases, the J end lost 3 bases, and 23 bases lay between the germline ends. CDR3 amino acids: CASSVAREVGGGWTDTQYF. CDR3 DNA sequence: TGTGCCAGCAGCGTAGCGAGGGAGGTAGGAGGGGGTTGGACAGATACGCAGTATTTT.

The V call is TRBV27, the J call TRBJ2-7; D uncertain. V gave up 2 bases and J gave up 6 bases, with 8 bases separating them. CDR1 is MNHEY and CDR2 is SMNVEV in the germline V gene (reference sequence). This CDR3 is built from 12 residues. The CDR3 DNA is TGTGCCAGCAGTTTACTGGGCGGCGAGCAGTACTTC. Protein product: CASSLLGGEQYF.

The V call is TRBV15, the J call TRBJ1-4; D is possibly TRBD1 (6 bases). The CDR3 has 14 residues. The ends were cut back, 0 bases at V and 10 bases at J, with 12 bases in the middle. Germline V gene data show CDR1 as LNHNV and CDR2 as YYDKDF (reference sequence). CDR3 loop: CATSRESRGGKLFF. CDR3 DNA sequence: TGTGCCACCAGCAGAGAGTCGAGGGGGGGAAAACTGTTTTTT.

This clone has only a few counts. The gene calls are TRBV27 and TRBJ2-1; TRBD2 is a possible D gene (6 bases). Trimming left V 6 bases short and J 7 bases short, with 19 bases between. The CDR3 covers 15 residues. The germline gives CDR1 MNHEY, CDR2 SMNVEV (reference sequence). CDR3 DNA: TGTGCCAGCAGCCCCCCGCGGAGGGCCGGGAATGAGCAGTTCTTC. This sequence encodes CASSPPRRAGNEQFF.

Comment on this clone: One junction end disagrees with the germline gene, perhaps due to a read error. The CDR3 here is CASSLGQGIF. The CDR3, as DNA: TGTGCCAGCAGTCTTGGACAGGGAATCTTC. This chain connects TRBV2 to TRBJ2-1, with 8 bases matching TRBD1. Germline V gene data show CDR1 as SNHLY and CDR2 as FYNNEI. The CDR3 loop spans 10 amino acids.

Only one count was recorded for this clone. The chain couples TRBV25-1 to TRBJ2-5; perhaps TRBD2 as D (5 bases). Trimming stripped 4 bases from V and 7 bases from J, with 10 bases between. Germline assignment: CDR1 MGHDK and CDR2 SYGVNS. CDR3 length: 12 residues. In DNA form, the CDR3 reads TGTGCCAGCAGTGCACAAGAGGGGACCCAGTACTTC. Translated, it gives CASSAQEGTQYF.

The J gene is TRBJ1-2, the V gene TRBV7-9, with a possible D match to TRBD1 (5 bases). Germline CDR1 reads SEHNR; CDR2 reads FQNEAQ (reference sequence). Trimming pared 3 bases from V and 8 bases from J, leaving 13 bases between. The CDR3 covers 13 residues. CDR3 loop: CASSLAGAGGYTF. The CDR3 nucleotides read TGTGCCAGCAGCTTGGCTGGGGCTGGGGGCTACACCTTC.

The chain has TRBV2 and TRBJ2-5, with 7 positions matching TRBD1. Trimming at V came to 3 bases and at J to 5 bases, leaving 3 bases not matched to a gene. This CDR3 is 13 amino acids long. Germline V CDR1 and CDR2: SNHLY, FYNNEI. The CDR3 bases are TGTGCCAGCAGTGACGTGGACAGGGAGACCCAGTACTTC. It yields the protein CASSDVDRETQYF.

This clone was picked up one time. J is TRBJ2-2 and V is TRBV4-3; D perhaps matches TRBD1 (7 bases). The CDR3 is 15 residues long. The V and J ends lost 4 bases and 4 bases respectively, with 13 bases between them. Per germline, CDR1 LGHNA and CDR2 YSLEER. CDR3 sequence: CASSPGGGVTGELFF. CDR3 nucleotides: TGCGCCAGCAGCCCCGGAGGGGGCGTCACCGGGGAGCTGTTTTTT.

The chain recombines TRBV5-1 with TRBJ1-1; no clear D gene. CDR3 size: 13 residues. V lost 2 bases to trimming and J lost 1 base, with 6 bases between them. CDR1 is SGHRS, CDR2 YFSETQ, per germline. The CDR3 DNA follows: TGCGCCAGCAGCTTTGCTCAGAACACTGAAGCTTTCTTT. This translates into CASSFAQNTEAFF.

J is TRBJ1-5 and V is TRBV6-5, with D perhaps TRBD1 (5 bases). V dropped 0 bases and J dropped 0 bases, with 9 bases sitting between them. CDR3 length: 16 residues. Germline CDR1 reads MNHEY; CDR2 reads SVGAGI. CDR3 sequence reads: CASSYSGAGSNQPQHF. The CDR3 DNA sequence: TGTGCCAGCAGTTACTCTGGGGCAGGTAGCAATCAGCCCCAGCATTTT.

This clone was found once. V gene TRBV7-9 combines with J gene TRBJ1-4; 7 bases match TRBD1. Germline V gene sequence: CDR1 SEHNR, CDR2 FQNEAQ (reference sequence). The CDR3 runs to 15 residues. Unmatched junction bases numbered 10, after V lost 4 bases and J lost 8 bases. The CDR3 loop is CASSSTRDSGEKLFF. CDR3 in DNA: TGTGCCAGCAGCTCAACCCGGGACAGTGGCGAAAAACTGTTTTTT. Combining the CDR3 with reference TRBV7-9 and TRBJ1-4 gives the whole variable domain DTGVSQNPRHKITKRGQNVTFRCDPISEHNRLYWYRQTLGQGPEFLTYFQNEAQLEKSRLLSDRFSAERPKGSFSTLEIQRTEQGDSAMYLCASSSTRDSGEKLFFGSGTQLSVL.

The chain joins TRBV9 to TRBJ2-1; 13 nucleotides match TRBD2. The V gene's germline CDR1 is SGDLS and CDR2 YYNGEE. The CDR3 runs 16 residues. J was trimmed by 4 bases and V by 4 bases; bases with no gene match: 5. The CDR3 is CASSRPLAGGYNEQFF. CDR3 bases: TGTGCCAGCAGCCGACCACTAGCGGGAGGGTACAATGAGCAGTTCTTC. Together with reference TRBV9 and TRBJ2-1, the CDR3 gives the full variable domain: DSGVTQTPKHLITATGQRVTLRCSPRSGDLSVYWYQQSLDQGLQFLIQYYNGEERAKGNILERFSAQQFPDLHSELNLSSLELGDSALYFCASSRPLAGGYNEQFFGPGTRLTVL.

This clone was found a few times. The chain couples TRBV2 to TRBJ2-3; 12 bases align to TRBD2. Germline CDR1 reads SNHLY; CDR2 reads FYNNEI. The length of the CDR3 is 15 residues. With V trimmed by 6 bases and J by 6 bases, 7 bases remained unmatched. The CDR3 region is CASRATSGGGDTQYF. The CDR3 DNA reads as TGTGCCAGCAGGGCGACTAGCGGGGGAGGGGATACGCAGTATTTT.